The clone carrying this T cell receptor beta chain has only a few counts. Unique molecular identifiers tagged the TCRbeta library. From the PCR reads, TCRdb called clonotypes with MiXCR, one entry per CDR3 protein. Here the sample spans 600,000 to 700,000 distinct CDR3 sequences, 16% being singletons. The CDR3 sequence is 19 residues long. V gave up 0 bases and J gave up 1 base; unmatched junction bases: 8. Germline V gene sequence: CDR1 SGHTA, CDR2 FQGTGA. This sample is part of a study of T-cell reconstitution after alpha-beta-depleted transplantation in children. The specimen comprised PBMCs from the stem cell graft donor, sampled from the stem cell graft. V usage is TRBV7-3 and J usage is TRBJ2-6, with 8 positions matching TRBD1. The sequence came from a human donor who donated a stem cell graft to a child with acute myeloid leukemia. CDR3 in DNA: TGTGCCAGCAGCTTAACATTCGGGACAGGAGTATCTGGGGCCAACGTCCTGACTTTC. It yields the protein CASSLTFGTGVSGANVLTF.